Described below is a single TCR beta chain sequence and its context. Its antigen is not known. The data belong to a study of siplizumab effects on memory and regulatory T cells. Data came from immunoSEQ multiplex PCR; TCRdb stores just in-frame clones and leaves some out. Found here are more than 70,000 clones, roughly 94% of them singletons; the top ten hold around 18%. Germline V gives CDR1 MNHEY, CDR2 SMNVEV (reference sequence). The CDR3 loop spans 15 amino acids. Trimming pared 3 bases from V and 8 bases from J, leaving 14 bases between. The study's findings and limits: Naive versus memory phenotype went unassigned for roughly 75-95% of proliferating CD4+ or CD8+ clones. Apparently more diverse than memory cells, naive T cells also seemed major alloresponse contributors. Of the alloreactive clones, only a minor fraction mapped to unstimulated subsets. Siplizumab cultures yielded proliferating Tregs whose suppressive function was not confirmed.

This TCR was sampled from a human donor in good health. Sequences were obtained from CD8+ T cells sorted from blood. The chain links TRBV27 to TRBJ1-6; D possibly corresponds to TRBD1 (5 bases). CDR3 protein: CASSLVSRGDSPLHF. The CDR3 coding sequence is TGTGCCAGCAGTTTGGTATCCCGAGGGGATTCACCCCTCCACTTT.